Presented here are 3 T cell receptor beta chains from one specimen sequenced in a study of neurological immune-mediated disorders. TCRdb processed the 5' RACE reads anew with MiXCR; each CDR3 protein has one entry. This table has 20,000 to 30,000 distinct CDR3 sequences, more than 10% appearing once. Sequencing was done on a sample of PBMCs. These receptors came from an older woman with HTLV-1-associated myelopathy (HAM/TSP).

This clonotype was counted many times. The chain joins TRBV2 to TRBJ1-4, with 8 bases that match TRBD1. CDR3 length: 14 amino acids. V was clipped by 4 bases and J by 4 bases; unmatched bases: 2. Germline CDR1 and CDR2: SNHLY and FYNNEI. The CDR3 DNA reads TGTGCCAGCAGTGGTGGACAGGGTAATGAAAAACTGTTTTTT. This codes for CASSGGQGNEKLFF.

This clonotype has at least ten counts. The rearrangement links TRBV5-1 to TRBJ2-7; 9 bases agree with TRBD1. The germline V gene encodes CDR1 SGHRS and CDR2 YFSETQ. The CDR3 contains 14 residues. The ends lost 2 bases at V and 2 bases at J; junction bases unmatched: 2. CDR3 in DNA: TGCGCCAGCAGCTTTGGACAGGGGCCCTACGAGCAGTACTTC. Translated, it gives CASSFGQGPYEQYF.

This clonotype was counted many times. CDR3 amino acids: CASSDVASNWGNYGYTF. CDR3 coding DNA: TGTGCCAGCAGCGACGTAGCGTCTAACTGGGGGAACTATGGCTACACCTTC. The V call is TRBV6-1, the J call TRBJ1-2, with a weak D call TRBD1 (5 bases). Trimming stripped 6 bases from V and 2 bases from J, with 22 bases between. Germline CDR1 reads MNHNS; CDR2 reads SASEGT. The CDR3 runs 17 residues.